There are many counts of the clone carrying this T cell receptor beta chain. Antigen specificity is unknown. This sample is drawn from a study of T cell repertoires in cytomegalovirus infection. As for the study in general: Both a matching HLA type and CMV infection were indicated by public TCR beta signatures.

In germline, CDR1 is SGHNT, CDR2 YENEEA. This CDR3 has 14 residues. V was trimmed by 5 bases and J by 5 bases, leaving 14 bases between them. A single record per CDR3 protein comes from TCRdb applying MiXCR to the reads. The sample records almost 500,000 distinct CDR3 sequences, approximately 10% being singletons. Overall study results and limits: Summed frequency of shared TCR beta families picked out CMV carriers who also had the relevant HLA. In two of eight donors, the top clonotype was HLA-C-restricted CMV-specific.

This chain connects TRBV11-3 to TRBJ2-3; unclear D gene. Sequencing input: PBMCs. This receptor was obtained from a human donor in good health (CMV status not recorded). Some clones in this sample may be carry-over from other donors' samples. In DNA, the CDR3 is TGTGCCAGCAGCCGCTTGGAGCTTGGAGATACGCAGTATTTT. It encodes CASSRLELGDTQYF.